The T cell receptor (beta chain) under discussion was sequenced for a study of Ad26.COV2.S vaccination and SARS-CoV-2 variants. Overall study results and limits: Reported findings describe substantial breadth in spike-specific CD8+ and CD4+ T cell responses following vaccination.

Regarding treatment: roughly 19 received Ad26.COV2.S at low or high dose, single or two shots; a few received placebo; per-sample allocation not given. Samples analyzed were those drawn on day 63 after the first vaccine or placebo injection. Note on this clone: What it binds is not known.

Repertoires were generated with immunoSEQ multiplex PCR, while TCRdb's copy carries only in-frame clones and drops some. The sample yields about 320,000 clones, around four fifths seen once. The sequence was obtained from a person between 18 and 65 years old who received the Ad26.COV2.S COVID-19 vaccine or a placebo. The source material was peripheral blood, sampled in a trial of Ad26.COV2.S vaccine versus placebo.

CDR3 nucleotides: TGCGCCAGCAGCTTGGAGGCGGTCCATGGCTACACCTTC. Its protein product is CASSLEAVHGYTF. The rearrangement joins TRBV5-1 to TRBJ1-2; D gene ambiguous. Looked up from germline, CDR1 is SGHRS and CDR2 is YFSETQ. This CDR3 comprises 13 residues. V lost 0 bases and J lost 6, with 9 bases in between.